This T cell receptor (beta chain) was profiled in a study of T cell responses to AZD1222 COVID-19 vaccine. Background on the study: Second-dose intervals near 4 or 12 weeks were combined.

Germline loops: CDR1 KGHSH, CDR2 LQKENI. This CDR3 has 17 residues. Trimming took off 0 bases at V and 1 base at J, with 15 bases between the two ends. This clone appeared a few times. Its target is unknown. Findings and caveats of the study: Sampling captured repertoires only after the peak T cell response.

Sequencing used immunoSEQ multiplex PCR; TCRdb keeps in-frame clones, though not all of them. Of about 160,000 clones in the sample, 80% to 90% were seen once. This specimen consisted of peripheral blood, obtained on day 0 of AZD1222 vaccination. The V and J genes are TRBV18 and TRBJ1-2, with D possibly TRBD1 on 5 matching bases. This sequence was found in an adult in good health. The CDR3 nucleotides are TGTGCCAGCTCACCACCGGACACCCTTATCCTTAACTATGGCTACACCTTC. Encoded protein: CASSPPDTLILNYGYTF.